What follows are 16 T cell receptor beta chains derived from one specimen sequenced in a study of shared clonotypes between healthy human individuals. Some clones are missing from TCRdb's copy, which holds only in-frame ones; the method was immunoSEQ multiplex PCR. The sample consists of some 1 million clones, 65% to 75% of them appearing once. The specimen was memory CD4+ T cells sorted from blood. Stated subset: CD45RA-negative fraction. The receptor source for this set is a man aged 18-30 years in good health.

The rearrangement links TRBV19 to TRBJ1-5, with no clear D. CDR1 is LNHDA and CDR2 is SQIVND in the germline V gene (reference sequence). V lost 5 bases, J lost 0 bases, and 8 bases lay in between. The CDR3 is made up of 14 amino acids. CDR3 sequence (DNA): TGTGCCAGTAGTGAACAGAGTAGCAATCAGCCCCAGCATTTT. Protein product: CASSEQSSNQPQHF.

The J gene is TRBJ2-2, the V gene TRBV2; the match to TRBD1 covers 9 bases. V trimming: 7 bases; J trimming: 5 bases; junction bases outside the gene matches: 5. The CDR3 has 14 residues. CDR1 SNHLY and CDR2 FYNNEI come from the germline V gene. The CDR3 protein is CASNRDRATGELFF. CDR3 sequence (DNA): TGTGCCAGCAACCGGGACAGGGCGACCGGGGAGCTGTTTTTT.

In DNA, the CDR3 is TGTGCCAGCAGCTTTGGCAGCCGATCTGAGCAGTTCTTC. Protein sequence: CASSFGSRSEQFF. This chain uses TRBV7-9 with TRBJ2-1; no clear D. CDR3 length equals 13 residues. Germline loops: CDR1 SEHNR, CDR2 FQNEAQ (reference sequence). V was cut by 3 bases and J by 9 bases, with 12 bases left in between. The entire variable domain, with the rest obtained from reference TRBV7-9 and TRBJ2-1, is as follows: DTGVSQNPRHKITKRGQNVTFRCDPISEHNRLYWYRQTLGQGPEFLTYFQNEAQLEKSRLLSDRFSAERPKGSFSTLEIQRTEQGDSAMYLCASSFGSRSEQFFGPGTRLTVL.

The rearrangement joins TRBV7-9 to TRBJ2-5; a weak D match, TRBD1 (6 bases). CDR1 is SEHNR and CDR2 is FQNEAQ in the germline V gene (reference sequence). Trimming left V 5 bases short and J 5 bases short, with 12 bases between. The CDR3 consists of 13 residues. The CDR3 DNA follows: TGTGCCAGCAGCCCCGGACAGTTTGAGACCCAGTACTTC. Amino acid sequence: CASSPGQFETQYF.

The rearrangement links TRBV5-1 to TRBJ1-2, with 8 positions matching TRBD1. The CDR3 is 14 amino acids. With 0 bases clipped from V and 7 bases from J, the junction kept 5 bases outside the gene matches. CDR1 is SGHRS and CDR2 is YFSETQ in the germline V gene. This CDR3 is CASSLGGTGAGYTF. CDR3 DNA sequence: TGCGCCAGCAGCTTGGGGGGGACAGGCGCTGGCTACACCTTC.

This clone has only a few counts. The chain uses TRBV30 and TRBJ1-5; 7 nucleotides align to TRBD1. V dropped 5 bases and J dropped 4; count of bases not matched to a gene: 8. CDR3 length: 14 residues. CDR1 GTSNPN and CDR2 SVGIG come from the germline V gene (reference sequence). CDR3 amino acids: CAWGPGQSNQPQHF. The CDR3 region has the DNA TGTGCCTGGGGACCGGGACAGTCGAATCAGCCCCAGCATTTT.

This clone was recorded at least ten times. This sequence joins TRBV6-6 and TRBJ2-4; 8 nucleotides agree with TRBD2. Germline V lookup: CDR1 MNHNY, CDR2 SVGAGI (reference sequence). J lost 1 base, V lost 6 bases, and 5 bases had no gene match. CDR3 size: 15 residues. CDR3 sequence: CASSPGGLAKNIQYF. CDR3 coding DNA: TGTGCCAGCAGCCCGGGGGGGCTGGCCAAAAACATTCAGTACTTC.

This clone was seen a single time. The chain uses TRBV19 and TRBJ2-7; 8 nucleotides line up with TRBD1. V dropped 3 bases and J dropped 5; count of bases not matched to a gene: 9. This CDR3 has 15 residues. Looked up from germline, CDR1 is LNHDA and CDR2 is SQIVND (reference sequence). CDR3 coding DNA: TGTGCCAGTAGTATTGGGCAGGGGGCTTTTGACGAGCAGTACTTC. Translated, it gives CASSIGQGAFDEQYF.

In this sample, this clone turned up many times. This sequence joins TRBV28 and TRBJ1-6, with 7 bases fitting TRBD1. CDR1 and CDR2 (germline): MDHEN, SYDVKM. The CDR3 has 16 amino acids. Trimming removed 7 bases from V and 3 bases from J; junction bases left unmatched: 9. CDR3 protein: CASIAPGTDYNSPLHF. For the CDR3, the DNA is TGTGCCAGCATTGCTCCCGGGACAGACTATAATTCACCCCTCCACTTT.

Comment on this clone: Other DNA sequences of this sample code for an identical CDR3. The chain combines TRBV9 with TRBJ1-1, with D maybe TRBD1 (5 bases). Germline loops: CDR1 SGDLS, CDR2 YYNGEE. The V gene lost 3 bases and the J gene lost 1 base, with 10 bases spanning the gap. The CDR3 sequence is 14 residues long. CDR3 protein: CASSAQGGNTEAFF. CDR3 sequence (DNA): TGTGCCAGCAGCGCCCAGGGCGGGAACACTGAAGCTTTCTTT.

This clone was seen more than once but under ten times. The rearrangement joins TRBV5-4 to TRBJ2-3, with unresolved D. Germline CDR1 reads SGHNT; CDR2 reads YYREEE (reference sequence). The length of the CDR3 is 15 residues. V shed 2 bases and J shed 2 bases, with 12 bases lying between them. CDR3 loop: CASSFLVSPTDTQYF. In DNA form, the CDR3 reads TGTGCCAGCAGCTTTCTAGTCTCCCCCACAGATACGCAGTATTTT. Complete variable domain (other parts from reference TRBV5-4 and TRBJ2-3): ETGVTQSPTHLIKTRGQQVTLRCSSQSGHNTVSWYQQALGQGPQFIFQYYREEENGRGNFPPRFSGLQFPNYSSELNVNALELDDSALYLCASSFLVSPTDTQYFGPGTRLTVL.

The chain uses TRBV30 and TRBJ1-6; D perhaps matches TRBD1 (5 bases). CDR1 is GTSNPN and CDR2 is SVGIG in the germline V gene (reference sequence). This CDR3 is 18 amino acids long. V dropped 1 base and J dropped 2 bases, with 18 bases sitting between them. The CDR3 nucleotides read TGTGCCTGGAGTGGTCCGGGGGGTAGTGGGACCTATAATTCACCCCTCCACTTT. Translated: CAWSGPGGSGTYNSPLHF.

The chain combines TRBV5-1 with TRBJ2-7, with 8 bases identical to TRBD1. The germline CDR1 and CDR2 sequences are SGHRS and YFSETQ. This CDR3 comprises 16 residues. V shed 4 bases and J 2 bases; nucleotides not matched to a gene: 11. CDR3 bases: TGCGCCAGCAGCGTTATACCCGGGACAGGAGCCTACGAGCAGTACTTC. It is translated as CASSVIPGTGAYEQYF.

This chain joins TRBV19 and TRBJ2-7, with TRBD2 identical over 9 bases. The CDR3 is 12 amino acids. Germline V gene lookup returns CDR1 LNHDA and CDR2 SQIVND (reference sequence). The junction had 3 bases not matched to a gene; V was cut back by 5 bases and J by 7 bases. The CDR3 DNA is TGTGCCAGTAGTGCTAGCGGGGTAGAGCAGTACTTC. Translation: CASSASGVEQYF.

Regarding this clone: The same CDR3 can be traced to other DNA sequences in this sample. V is TRBV5-1 and J is TRBJ2-3; TRBD2 matches 10 bases. Germline-derived CDR1 and CDR2 are SGHRS and YFSETQ. CDR3 size: 15 residues. V was pared by 0 bases and J by 3 bases, with 1 base of the junction left unmatched. The CDR3 DNA reads as TGCGCCAGCAGCTTGGGAGCGGGAGGGACAGATACGCAGTATTTT. Encoded protein: CASSLGAGGTDTQYF. The whole variable domain, remainder taken from reference TRBV5-1 and TRBJ2-3, is KAGVTQTPRYLIKTRGQQVTLSCSPISGHRSVSWYQQTPGQGLQFLFEYFSETQRNKGNFPGRFSGRQFSNSRSEMNVSTLELGDSALYLCASSLGAGGTDTQYFGPGTRLTVL.

This clone was counted between two and nine times. The chain is built from TRBV28 and TRBJ2-7, with D perhaps being TRBD1 or TRBD2 (5 bases each). The V gene lost 5 bases and the J gene lost 0 bases, with 17 bases spanning the gap. This CDR3 region has 16 residues. Germline V gene data show CDR1 as MDHEN and CDR2 as SYDVKM. The chain's CDR3 is CASSPPPGTTSYEQYF. The DNA of the CDR3 is TGTGCCAGCAGTCCCCCCCCGGGGACGACCTCCTACGAGCAGTACTTC.